This T cell receptor beta chain is from a study of radiation and T cells in renal cell carcinoma. Study details: Nephrectomy followed 15 Gy stereotactic body radiation by 4 weeks. Regarding the study as a whole: Without pretreatment biopsies, baseline tumor clonotype presence was undetermined. In blood, top tumor clones expanded by 2 weeks, shrinking by 4.

The CDR3 is 13 residues long. Trimming took 1 base from V and 4 from J, leaving 8 bases between them. From germline, CDR1 is LGHNA and CDR2 YSLEER. Some clones are missing from TCRdb's copy, which holds only in-frame ones; the method was immunoSEQ multiplex PCR. The repertoire holds some 100,000 clones, with 82% as singletons. For this clone: Its matching antigen is unknown.

Time point of the sample: baseline pretreatment blood. As to treatment: 15 Gy SBRT to primary tumor, nephrectomy 4 weeks later. This renal cell carcinoma was of the clear cell type. This chain links TRBV4-3 with TRBJ2-7; unclear D gene. The TCR comes from a man aged 60 to 69 with renal cell carcinoma. The material was blood, obtained from a patient whose treatment included radiotherapy and nephrectomy. The CDR3 sequence is CASSQAPRYEQYF. The CDR3 nucleotides read TGCGCCAGCAGCCAAGCCCCCCGGTACGAGCAGTACTTC.